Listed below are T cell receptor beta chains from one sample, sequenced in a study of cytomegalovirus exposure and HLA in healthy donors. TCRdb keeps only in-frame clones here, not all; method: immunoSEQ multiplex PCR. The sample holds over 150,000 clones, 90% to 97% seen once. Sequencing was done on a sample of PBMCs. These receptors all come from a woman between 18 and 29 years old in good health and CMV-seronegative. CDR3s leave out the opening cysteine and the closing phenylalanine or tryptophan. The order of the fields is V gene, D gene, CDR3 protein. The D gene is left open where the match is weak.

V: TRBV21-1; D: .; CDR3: ASSDREGSNQPQH
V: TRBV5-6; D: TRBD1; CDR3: ASSLSGGTDEQY
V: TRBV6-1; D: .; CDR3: ASRIDRNSNQPQH
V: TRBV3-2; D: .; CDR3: ASSQDN
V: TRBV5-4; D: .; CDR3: ASGEKTGNTYEQY
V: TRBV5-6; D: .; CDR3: ASSLVPYRVSSSPLH
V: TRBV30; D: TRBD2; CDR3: AWTSGRDLF
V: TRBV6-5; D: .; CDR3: ASGLGGPGNEQF
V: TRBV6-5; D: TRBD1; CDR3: ASSQDRVLVEQY
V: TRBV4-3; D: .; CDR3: ASSQDFSGIAEAF
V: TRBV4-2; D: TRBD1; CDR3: ASSQAHGTGSYEQY
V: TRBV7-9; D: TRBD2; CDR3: ASSALRGGGATDTQY
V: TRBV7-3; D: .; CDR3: ASSRGRTDTQY
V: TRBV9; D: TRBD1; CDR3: ASSVGTGDYEQY
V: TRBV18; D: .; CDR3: ASSPRQISYEQY